This is a list of T cell receptor beta chains from one sample in a study of blood T cell repertoires in COVID-19. Using immunoSEQ multiplex PCR, the repertoire was profiled, and TCRdb retains in-frame clones only, with some absent. Seen here are 120,000 or so clones, 85% observed once, and the top ten hold approximately 6.6%. The specimen sequenced was peripheral blood. The source is a man older than 75 with active or convalescent COVID-19. Each CDR3 is given without its conserved first and last residue.

length | V | CDR3
15 | TRBV6-1 | ASSEAPSNSGGVPQH
12 | TRBV6-5 | ASSYAPGHNEQY
14 | TRBV6-5 | ASSYSYRGANYGYT
12 | TRBV6-5 | ASRARGQDNGYT
13 | TRBV27 | ASSFSHSQNTEAF
11 | TRBV5-6 | ASGLPNTGELF
13 | TRBV27 | ASSFSGDRAYGYT
11 | TRBV24-1 | ATRAGLEETQY
12 | TRBV28 | ASSLYQPGDEQF
12 | TRBV19 | ASSPGQGAETQY
10 | TRBV6-4 | ASRDRDYGYT
13 | TRBV6-1 | ASSEVGIFTDTQY
13 | TRBV7-9 | ASSLTLGGDYGYT
11 | TRBV6-2/TRBV6-3 | ASSYLLTGELF
14 | TRBV24-1 | ATSPRMTGGVETQY